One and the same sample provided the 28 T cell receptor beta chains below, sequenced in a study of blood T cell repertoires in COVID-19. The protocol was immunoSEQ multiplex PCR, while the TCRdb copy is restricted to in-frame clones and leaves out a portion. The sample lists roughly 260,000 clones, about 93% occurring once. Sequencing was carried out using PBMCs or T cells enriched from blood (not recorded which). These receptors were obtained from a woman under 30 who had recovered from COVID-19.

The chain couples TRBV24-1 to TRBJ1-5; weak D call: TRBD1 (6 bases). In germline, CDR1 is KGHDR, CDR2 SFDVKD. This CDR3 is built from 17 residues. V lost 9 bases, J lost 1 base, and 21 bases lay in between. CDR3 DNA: TGTGCCACCGACACAGTCACAGGGCAAGGAAGCAATCAGCCCCAGCATTTT. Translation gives CATDTVTGQGSNQPQHF.

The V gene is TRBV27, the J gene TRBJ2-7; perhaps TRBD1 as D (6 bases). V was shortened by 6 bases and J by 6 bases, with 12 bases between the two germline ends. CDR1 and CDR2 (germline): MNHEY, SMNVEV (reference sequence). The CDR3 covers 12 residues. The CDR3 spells CASRQGLGEQYF. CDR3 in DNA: TGTGCCAGCAGACAGGGATTGGGCGAGCAGTACTTC.

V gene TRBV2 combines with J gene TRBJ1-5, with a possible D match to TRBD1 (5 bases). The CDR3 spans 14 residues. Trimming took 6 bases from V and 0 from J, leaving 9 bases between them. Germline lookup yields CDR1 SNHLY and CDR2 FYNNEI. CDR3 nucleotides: TGTGCCAGCAGGGGAGGACATAGCAATCAGCCCCAGCATTTT. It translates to CASRGGHSNQPQHF. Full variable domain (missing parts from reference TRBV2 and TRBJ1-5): EPEVTQTPSHQVTQMGQEVILRCVPISNHLYFYWYRQILGQKVEFLVSFYNNEISEKSEIFDDQFSVERPDGSNFTLKIRSTKLEDSAMYFCASRGGHSNQPQHFGDGTRLSIL.

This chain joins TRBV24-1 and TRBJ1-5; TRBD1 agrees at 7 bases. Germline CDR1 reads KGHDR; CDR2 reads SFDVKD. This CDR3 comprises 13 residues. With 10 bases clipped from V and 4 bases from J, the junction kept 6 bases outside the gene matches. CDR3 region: CATSSGGNQPQHF. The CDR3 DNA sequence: TGTGCCACATCGTCAGGGGGAAATCAGCCCCAGCATTTT.

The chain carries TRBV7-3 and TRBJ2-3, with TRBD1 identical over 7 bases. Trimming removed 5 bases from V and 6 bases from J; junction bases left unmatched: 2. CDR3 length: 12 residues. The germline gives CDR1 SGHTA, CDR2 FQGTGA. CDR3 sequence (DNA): TGTGCCAGCAGCCCGACAGGGGATACGCAGTATTTT. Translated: CASSPTGDTQYF.

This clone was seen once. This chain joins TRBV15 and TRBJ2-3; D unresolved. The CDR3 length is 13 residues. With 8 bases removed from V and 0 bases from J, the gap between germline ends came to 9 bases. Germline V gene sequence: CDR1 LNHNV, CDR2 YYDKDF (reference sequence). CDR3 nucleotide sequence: TGTGCCACCGGAGACGGGAGCACAGATACGCAGTATTTT. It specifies CATGDGSTDTQYF.

The CDR3: CASSQDPTSGFTDTQYF. For the CDR3, the DNA is TGTGCCAGCAGCCAAGACCCGACTAGCGGTTTCACAGATACGCAGTATTTT. J is TRBJ2-3 and V is TRBV3-1 (or the pseudogene TRBV3-2), with TRBD2 matching over 9 bases. The CDR3 totals 17 residues. V was clipped by 0 bases and J by 2 bases; unmatched bases: 6. Germline CDR1 is LGHDT and CDR2 is YNNKEL (reference sequence).

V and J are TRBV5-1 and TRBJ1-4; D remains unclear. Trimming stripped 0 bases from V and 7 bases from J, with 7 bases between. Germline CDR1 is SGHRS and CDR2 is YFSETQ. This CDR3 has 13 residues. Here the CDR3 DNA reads TGCGCCAGCAGCTTGGGTGGGCGTGAAAAACTGTTTTTT. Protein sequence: CASSLGGREKLFF. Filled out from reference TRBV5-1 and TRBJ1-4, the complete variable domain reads KAGVTQTPRYLIKTRGQQVTLSCSPISGHRSVSWYQQTPGQGLQFLFEYFSETQRNKGNFPGRFSGRQFSNSRSEMNVSTLELGDSALYLCASSLGGREKLFFGSGTQLSVL.

The CDR3 spells CASGLAGSTDTQYF. In DNA form, the CDR3 reads TGTGCCAGCGGACTAGCGGGGAGCACAGATACGCAGTATTTT. The chain uses TRBV3-1 (or the pseudogene TRBV3-2) and TRBJ2-3; TRBD2 aligns across 12 bases. J lost 0 bases, V lost 8 bases, and 0 bases had no gene match. CDR1 and CDR2 (germline): LGHDT, YNNKEL (reference sequence). The CDR3 totals 14 residues.

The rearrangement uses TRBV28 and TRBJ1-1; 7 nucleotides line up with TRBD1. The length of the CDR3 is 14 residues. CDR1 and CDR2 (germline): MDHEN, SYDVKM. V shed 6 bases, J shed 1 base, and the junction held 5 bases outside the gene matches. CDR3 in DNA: TGTGCCAGCAGATCTCGGACAGGGAACACTGAAGCTTTCTTT. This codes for CASRSRTGNTEAFF.

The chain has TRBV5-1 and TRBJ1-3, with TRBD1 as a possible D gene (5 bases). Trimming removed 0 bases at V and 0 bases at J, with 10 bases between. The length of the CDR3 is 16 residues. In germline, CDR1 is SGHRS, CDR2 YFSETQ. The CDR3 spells CASSLGGANSGNTIYF. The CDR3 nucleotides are TGCGCCAGCAGCTTGGGGGGCGCGAACTCTGGAAACACCATATATTTT.

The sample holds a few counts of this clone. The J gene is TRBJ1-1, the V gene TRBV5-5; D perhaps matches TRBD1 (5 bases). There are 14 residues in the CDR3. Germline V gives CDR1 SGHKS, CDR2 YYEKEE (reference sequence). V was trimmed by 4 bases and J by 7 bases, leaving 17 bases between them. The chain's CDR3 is CASSPPGGIREAFF. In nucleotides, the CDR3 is TGTGCCAGCAGCCCACCGGGGGGGATCCGTGAAGCTTTCTTT.

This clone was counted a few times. CDR3 DNA sequence: TGTGCCAGCAGCGCGCAGGATACGCAGTATTTT. Translated: CASSAQDTQYF. V usage is TRBV9 and J usage is TRBJ2-3, with unresolved D. This CDR3 spans 11 amino acids. V was clipped by 3 bases and J by 6 bases, with 5 bases between them. The germline gives CDR1 SGDLS, CDR2 YYNGEE. Looking up the rest from reference TRBV9 and TRBJ2-3 gives the full variable domain: DSGVTQTPKHLITATGQRVTLRCSPRSGDLSVYWYQQSLDQGLQFLIQYYNGEERAKGNILERFSAQQFPDLHSELNLSSLELGDSALYFCASSAQDTQYFGPGTRLTVL.

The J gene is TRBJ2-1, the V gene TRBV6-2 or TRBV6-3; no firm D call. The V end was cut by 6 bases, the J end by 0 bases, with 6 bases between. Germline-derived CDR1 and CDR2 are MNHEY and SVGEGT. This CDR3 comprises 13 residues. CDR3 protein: CASSQASYNEQFF. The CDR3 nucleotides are TGTGCCAGCAGCCAAGCCTCCTACAATGAGCAGTTCTTC.

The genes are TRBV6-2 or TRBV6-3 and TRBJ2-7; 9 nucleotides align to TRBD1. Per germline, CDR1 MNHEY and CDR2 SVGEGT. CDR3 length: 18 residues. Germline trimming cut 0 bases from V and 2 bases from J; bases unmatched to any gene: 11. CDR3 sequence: CASSYSSIPGQGPYEQYF. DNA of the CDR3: TGTGCCAGCAGTTACTCGAGCATCCCGGGACAGGGCCCCTACGAGCAGTACTTC.

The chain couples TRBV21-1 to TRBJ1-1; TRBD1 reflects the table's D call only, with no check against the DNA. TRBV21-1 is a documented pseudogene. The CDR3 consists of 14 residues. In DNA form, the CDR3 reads TGTGCCAGCAGCAATCAGGGATGTGATCCTGAAGCTTTCTTT. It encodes CASSNQGCDPEAFF.

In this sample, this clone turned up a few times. CDR3 nucleotide sequence: TGTGCCAGCCATGGGGGACAGTTGAGTTACGAGCAGTACTTC. It yields the protein CASHGGQLSYEQYF. The genes are TRBV2 and TRBJ2-7, with 7 bases identical to TRBD1. The ends lost 8 bases at V and 4 bases at J; junction bases unmatched: 11. There are 14 residues in the CDR3. From germline, CDR1 is SNHLY and CDR2 FYNNEI.

In nucleotides, the CDR3 is TGTGCCAGCTCACCACCGGGACAGCCGATGAACACTGAAGCTTTCTTT. Amino acid sequence: CASSPPGQPMNTEAFF. The chain employs TRBV18 and TRBJ1-1; 7 nucleotides align to TRBD1. The V and J ends lost 0 bases and 0 bases, in that order; junction bases with no gene match: 4. CDR3 length: 16 residues. Germline values: CDR1 KGHSH, CDR2 LQKENI.

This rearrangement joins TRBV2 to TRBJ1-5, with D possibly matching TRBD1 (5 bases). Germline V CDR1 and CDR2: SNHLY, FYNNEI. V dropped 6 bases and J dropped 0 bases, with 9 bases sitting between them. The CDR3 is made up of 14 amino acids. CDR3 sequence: CASSRGDSNQPQHF. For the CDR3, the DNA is TGTGCCAGCAGCCGGGGGGATAGCAATCAGCCCCAGCATTTT.

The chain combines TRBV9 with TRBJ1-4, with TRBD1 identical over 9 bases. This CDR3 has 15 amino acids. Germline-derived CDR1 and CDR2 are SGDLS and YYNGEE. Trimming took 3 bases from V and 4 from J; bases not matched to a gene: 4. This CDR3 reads CASSGGTGLNEKLFF. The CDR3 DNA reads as TGTGCCAGCAGCGGGGGGACAGGGCTTAATGAAAAACTGTTTTTT.

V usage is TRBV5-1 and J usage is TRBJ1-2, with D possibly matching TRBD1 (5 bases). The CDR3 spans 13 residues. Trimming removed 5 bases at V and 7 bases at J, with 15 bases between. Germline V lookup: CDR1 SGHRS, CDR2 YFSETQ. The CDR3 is CASSPGESSGYTF. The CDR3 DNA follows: TGCGCCAGCAGTCCGGGGGAGTCTAGTGGCTACACCTTC.

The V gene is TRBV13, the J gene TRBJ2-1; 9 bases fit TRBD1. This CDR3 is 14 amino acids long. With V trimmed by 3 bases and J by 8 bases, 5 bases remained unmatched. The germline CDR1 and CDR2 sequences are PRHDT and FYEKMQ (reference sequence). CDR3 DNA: TGTGCCAGCAGCTTCCCGGGGGACAGGGATGAGCAGTTCTTC. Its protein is CASSFPGDRDEQFF.

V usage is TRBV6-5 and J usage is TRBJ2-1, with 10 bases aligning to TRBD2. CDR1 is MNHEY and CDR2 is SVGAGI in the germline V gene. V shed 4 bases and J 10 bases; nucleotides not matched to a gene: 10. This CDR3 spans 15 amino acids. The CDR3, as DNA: TGTGCCAGCAGTTTCCGACTAGCGGGTGGGCCGGAGCAGTTCTTC. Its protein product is CASSFRLAGGPEQFF.

The CDR3 loop reads CASSQGEDRGLDGYTF. The CDR3, as DNA: TGTGCCAGCAGCCAAGGCGAAGACAGGGGGCTGGATGGCTACACCTTC. The chain recombines TRBV14 with TRBJ1-2, with 10 bases identical to TRBD1. The germline V gene has CDR1 SGHDN and CDR2 FVKESK. The CDR3 is made up of 16 amino acids. V lost 1 base and J lost 6; bases outside the gene matches: 8.

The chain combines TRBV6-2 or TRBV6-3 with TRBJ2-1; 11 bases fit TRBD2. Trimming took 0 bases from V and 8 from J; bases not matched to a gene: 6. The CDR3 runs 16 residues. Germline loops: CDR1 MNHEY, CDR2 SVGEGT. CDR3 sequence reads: CASSYSVAGGRHEQFF. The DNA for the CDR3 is TGTGCCAGCAGTTACTCAGTAGCGGGGGGGCGTCATGAGCAGTTCTTC.

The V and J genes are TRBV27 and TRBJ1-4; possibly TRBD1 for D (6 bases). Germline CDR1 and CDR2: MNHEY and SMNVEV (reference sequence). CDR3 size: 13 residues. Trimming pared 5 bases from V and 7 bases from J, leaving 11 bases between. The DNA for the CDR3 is TGTGCCAGCAGTCGAGGGGGGGCTGAAAAACTGTTTTTT. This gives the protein CASSRGGAEKLFF.

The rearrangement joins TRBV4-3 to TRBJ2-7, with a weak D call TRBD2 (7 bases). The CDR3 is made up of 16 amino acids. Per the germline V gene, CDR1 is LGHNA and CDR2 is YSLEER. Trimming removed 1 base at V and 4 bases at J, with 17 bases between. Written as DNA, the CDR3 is TGCGCCAGCAGCCAAGTTTTTGCGGGGGCTGGGTACGAGCAGTACTTC. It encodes CASSQVFAGAGYEQYF.

Here the CDR3 reads CASKNIQGADNEKLFF. The CDR3, as DNA: TGTGCCAGCAAAAATATACAGGGGGCTGATAATGAAAAACTGTTTTTT. The rearrangement uses TRBV19 and TRBJ1-4, with 9 bases identical to TRBD1. Trimming removed 9 bases from V and 4 bases from J; junction bases left unmatched: 12. This CDR3 comprises 16 residues. CDR1 is LNHDA and CDR2 is SQIVND in the germline V gene (reference sequence).